Listed here are 20 T cell receptor beta chains from one sample, sequenced in a study of cytomegalovirus exposure and HLA in healthy donors. The PCR made use of 60 Vbeta and 13 Jbeta primers. TCRdb's copy holds only in-frame clones and misses some; the assay was immunoSEQ multiplex PCR. The table lists some 160,000 clones, 60% to 85% of them singletons, with approximately 3.1% in the top ten. The specimen sequenced was PBMCs. The source of these receptors is a woman between 40 and 50 years old in good health and CMV-seronegative.

This clone was counted a few times. The V call is TRBV6-1, the J call TRBJ1-4; D possibly corresponds to TRBD1 (6 bases). V lost 8 bases, J lost 4 bases, and 14 bases lay in between. Germline-derived CDR1 and CDR2 are MNHNS and SASEGT. The CDR3 consists of 14 residues. The CDR3: CASCWGQGNEKLFF. The CDR3 region has the DNA TGTGCCAGCTGTTGGGGGCAGGGTAATGAAAAACTGTTTTTT.

J is TRBJ2-1 and V is TRBV7-2, with 11 bases aligning to TRBD2. CDR1 and CDR2 from the germline V gene are SGHTA and FQGNSA. V lost 1 base to trimming and J lost 15 bases; unmatched junction nucleotides: 5. This CDR3 region has 13 residues. Here the CDR3 reads CASSLDSGGASFF. The CDR3 DNA reads as TGTGCCAGCAGCTTAGATAGCGGGGGGGCTTCGTTCTTC.

This clone was detected only once. This chain's CDR3 is CASRAAGGPTGTDTQYF. The CDR3 DNA is TGTGCCAGCAGGGCGGCGGGGGGGCCGACAGGCACAGATACGCAGTATTTT. V and J are TRBV2 and TRBJ2-3, with TRBD2 matching over 9 bases. Trimming cost V 6 bases and J 1 base; bases outside gene matches: 11. This CDR3 has 17 residues. Per the germline V gene, CDR1 is SNHLY and CDR2 is FYNNEI.

The chain employs TRBV5-6 and TRBJ1-2; 9 bases fit TRBD1. CDR3 length: 14 amino acids. Trimming cost V 2 bases and J 6 bases; bases outside gene matches: 5. Germline assignment: CDR1 SGHDT and CDR2 YYEEEE. The CDR3 spells CASSFWDRVHGYTF. DNA of the CDR3: TGTGCCAGCAGCTTCTGGGACAGGGTGCATGGCTACACCTTC. Looking up the rest from reference TRBV5-6 and TRBJ1-2 gives the full variable domain: DAGVTQSPTHLIKTRGQQVTLRCSPKSGHDTVSWYQQALGQGPQFIFQYYEEEERQRGNFPDRFSGHQFPNYSSELNVNALLLGDSALYLCASSFWDRVHGYTFGSGTRLTVV.

V is TRBV7-7 and J is TRBJ2-5, with TRBD1 identical over 8 bases. V lost 5 bases to trimming and J lost 7 bases; unmatched junction nucleotides: 9. Per the germline V gene, CDR1 is SSHAT and CDR2 is FNYEAQ (reference sequence). CDR3 length: 14 amino acids. This chain's CDR3 is CASSRGQGSGTQYF. CDR3 DNA sequence: TGTGCCAGCAGCCGCGGACAGGGATCGGGGACCCAGTACTTC.

CDR3 coding DNA: TGTGCCATCAGTGAACCTTCGGCGCAAAACACGGGGGAGCAGTACTTC. Amino acid sequence: CAISEPSAQNTGEQYF. The V gene is TRBV10-3, the J gene TRBJ2-7; TRBD2 is a possible D gene (5 bases). Germline V lookup: CDR1 ENHRY, CDR2 SYGVKD. There are 16 residues in the CDR3. Trimming removed 3 bases at V and 7 bases at J, with 22 bases between.

This chain connects TRBV2 to TRBJ1-1; 7 positions agree with TRBD1. CDR3 length: 15 amino acids. J gave up 1 base and V 1 base, and 3 bases lay outside the gene matches. Per the germline V gene, CDR1 is SNHLY and CDR2 is FYNNEI. CDR3 DNA: TGTGCCAGCAGTGAAGAAAAGGGGGCGAACACTGAAGCTTTCTTT. This gives the protein CASSEEKGANTEAFF.

The chain uses TRBV7-8 and TRBJ1-2, with no clear D. The CDR3 sequence is 13 residues long. The germline gives CDR1 SGHVS, CDR2 FQNEAQ. The ends were cut back, 6 bases at V and 2 bases at J, with 10 bases in the middle. The CDR3 sequence is CASSPGRNYGYTF. The CDR3 DNA sequence: TGTGCCAGCAGTCCCGGGAGGAACTATGGCTACACCTTC.

This rearrangement joins TRBV5-1 to TRBJ1-6; tentative D call: TRBD1 (5 bases). Germline V gene lookup returns CDR1 SGHRS and CDR2 YFSETQ. The V gene lost 2 bases and the J gene lost 1 base, with 19 bases spanning the gap. The CDR3 loop spans 19 amino acids. The CDR3 DNA reads TGCGCCAGCAGCTTTGATAGGAGAGAAAGGGGATCCTATAATTCACCCCTCCACTTT. It yields the protein CASSFDRRERGSYNSPLHF.

This clone was seen a single time. CDR3 coding DNA: TGTGCCAGCAGTCGGACAGGGACATATAACTATGGCTACACCTTC. It specifies CASSRTGTYNYGYTF. V usage is TRBV6-5 and J usage is TRBJ1-2, with TRBD1 identical over 8 bases. V shed 5 bases, J shed 1 base, and the junction held 6 bases outside the gene matches. The CDR3 sequence is 15 residues long. The germline V gene has CDR1 MNHEY and CDR2 SVGAGI.

This sequence joins TRBV7-8 and TRBJ1-3; D unclear. CDR1 is SGHVS, CDR2 FQNEAQ, per germline. The V end was cut by 6 bases, the J end by 0 bases, with 12 bases between. This CDR3 has 15 amino acids. The CDR3 DNA is TGTGCCAGCAGTATTACGGGGAGCTCTGGAAACACCATATATTTT. Translated, it gives CASSITGSSGNTIYF.

In its sample, this clone was seen a few times. The V call is TRBV2, the J call TRBJ1-1; 9 bases align to TRBD1. Looked up from germline, CDR1 is SNHLY and CDR2 is FYNNEI. CDR3 length equals 17 residues. J was trimmed by 0 bases and V by 0 bases; bases with no gene match: 5. The CDR3 sequence is CASSEARTGAVNTEAFF. For the CDR3, the DNA is TGTGCCAGCAGTGAAGCCCGGACAGGGGCGGTGAACACTGAAGCTTTCTTT. Full variable domain (outside the CDR3, taken from reference TRBV2 and TRBJ1-1): EPEVTQTPSHQVTQMGQEVILRCVPISNHLYFYWYRQILGQKVEFLVSFYNNEISEKSEIFDDQFSVERPDGSNFTLKIRSTKLEDSAMYFCASSEARTGAVNTEAFFGQGTRLTVV.

The chain carries TRBV7-3 and TRBJ2-3; D is perhaps TRBD2 (5 bases). Trimming removed 5 bases at V and 5 bases at J, with 17 bases between. This CDR3 is 15 amino acids long. Germline V gives CDR1 SGHTA, CDR2 FQGTGA. In nucleotides, the CDR3 is TGTGCCAGCAGCCTTATAGCGTCTCGGGGAGATACGCAGTATTTT. Its translation: CASSLIASRGDTQYF.

The chain links TRBV6-5 to TRBJ2-7, with a weak D call TRBD1 (6 bases). V was cut by 5 bases and J by 4 bases, with 15 bases left in between. Germline-derived CDR1 and CDR2 are MNHEY and SVGAGI. The CDR3 covers 14 residues. CDR3 loop: CASSRDETGYEQYF. For the CDR3, the DNA is TGTGCCAGCAGTCGCGACGAGACAGGTTACGAGCAGTACTTC.

The chain recombines TRBV19 with TRBJ1-5; TRBD1 matches 8 bases. The J segment lost 6 bases and the V segment lost 5 bases, leaving 9 bases of the junction unmatched. Germline V gene data show CDR1 as LNHDA and CDR2 as SQIVND (reference sequence). The CDR3 has 15 amino acids. The CDR3 DNA reads TGTGCCAGTAGTGAAGGACAGGGAGGCGGTCAGCCCCAGCATTTT. Its protein is CASSEGQGGGQPQHF.

This chain joins TRBV4-1 and TRBJ1-5, with D uncertain. V was clipped by 2 bases and J by 6 bases, with 8 bases between them. Germline V CDR1 and CDR2: MGHRA, YSYEKL. This CDR3 has 13 amino acids. The CDR3 reads CASSQRTPQPQHF. For the CDR3, the DNA is TGCGCCAGCAGCCAACGGACTCCTCAGCCCCAGCATTTT.

The CDR3 DNA reads TGTGCTAGTGGGACTAGCGGTAGCACAGATACGCAGTATTTT. Its protein is CASGTSGSTDTQYF. The chain has TRBV12-5 and TRBJ2-3, with 9 bases fitting TRBD2. This CDR3 contains 14 residues. Trimming removed 6 bases from V and 0 bases from J; junction bases left unmatched: 1. Germline V lookup: CDR1 LGHNT, CDR2 FRNRAP.

On this clone: One end of the junction varies from germline; a read error may be responsible. Additional DNA sequences in this sample encode the identical CDR3. The J gene is TRBJ1-2, the V gene TRBV10-1, with 8 nucleotides matching TRBD1. Germline values: CDR1 WNHNN, CDR2 SYGVQD (reference sequence). The length of the CDR3 is 15 residues. CDR3 bases: TGCGCCAGTAGTGAGTCGACAGGGGCTAACTATGGCTACACCTTC. It is translated as CASSESTGANYGYTF.

The rearrangement joins TRBV27 to TRBJ2-3; TRBD2 matches 7 bases. This CDR3 contains 15 residues. Germline V CDR1 and CDR2: MNHEY, SMNVEV (reference sequence). The ends lost 5 bases at V and 2 bases at J; junction bases unmatched: 7. The CDR3 region has the DNA TGTGCCAGCAGTCAGACTAGCCGACACACAGATACGCAGTATTTT. This codes for CASSQTSRHTDTQYF.

This clone appeared once. The chain links TRBV1 to TRBJ2-7; TRBD1, the table's D call, was not compared with the DNA. TRBV1 is termed a pseudogene. The CDR3 spans 14 residues. The CDR3 DNA reads TGCACCAGCAGCCAAGTTGTGACAGGGGACGAGCAGTACTTC. Its protein is CTSSQVVTGDEQYF.